This T cell receptor beta chain was identified in a study of human T cells and chemical hapten exposure. About the study: Sensitization employed 2% DPC on approximately 2 cm by approximately 2 cm of upper inner arm skin. The study, taken as a whole, reports: Donors' alopecia may make their immune response differ from healthy people's. Sensitization with DPC brought no change to TCRs above 1 in 1000 in frequency.

CDR1 SGHAT and CDR2 FQNNGV come from the germline V gene. CDR3 length equals 18 residues. V lost 0 bases and J lost 1, with 18 bases in between. Original processing notes: Samples had a median of around 88,000 TCRs, ranging roughly 20,000 to 690,600. TCRdb analysed the RACE reads with MiXCR anew, one entry per CDR3 protein. Clone size and V and J calls follow TCRdb, not the original study. The sample yields 120,000 or so distinct CDR3 sequences, about 13% seen once. Time point indicated: pre-sensitization, week 0. The sample's treatment: therapeutic diphenylcyclopropenone sensitization with weekly scalp DPC. Ten or more counts support this clonotype. The antigen is not known.

The clonotype was recovered from a woman between 18 and 29 years old with alopecia areata. Some clones in this sample may be carry-over from other donors' samples. The chain combines TRBV11-2 with TRBJ1-1; no firm D call. The sequencing here drew on whole blood, taken in connection with sensitization to the hapten diphenylcyclopropenone (DPC). CDR3 sequence reads: CASSLDAQLRAANTEAFF. The CDR3 region has the DNA TGTGCCAGCAGCTTAGATGCCCAATTGAGGGCGGCGAACACTGAAGCTTTCTTT.